The present entry profiles one T cell receptor beta chain with its context. The sample is drawn from a study of blood T cell repertoires in COVID-19. In the study overall: Material from acute and convalescent COVID-19 was sourced from the United States, Italy and Spain. Nucleic acid was either cDNA or gDNA, and it came from T cells, B-cell-depleted T cells, or PBMCs.

Per the original data handling: Estimates of nucleated cell counts were drawn from the amplification of reference gene primers. Assay used: immunoSEQ multiplex PCR; TCRdb lists only in-frame clones, some missing. The D gene and trimming were derived from the DNA, and the V and J assignments and clone size from that table. Counted here are around 96,000 clones, about 95% occurring once; the ten biggest clones make up 3.5% to 5%. The CDR3 sequence is 14 residues long. With 2 bases clipped from V and 7 bases from J, the junction kept 5 bases outside the gene matches. Germline loops: CDR1 SGHTA, CDR2 FQGNSA.

Sequencing was done on a sample of peripheral blood. The genes are TRBV7-2 and TRBJ2-5, with 9 bases aligning to TRBD2. The TCR sequence derives from a human donor with active COVID-19. The donor label of this sample is uncertain. CDR3 region: CASSLNSGSWTQYF. CDR3 in DNA: TGTGCCAGCAGCTTAAATAGCGGGAGTTGGACCCAGTACTTC.